The 20 T cell receptor beta chains given below trace back to one sample, sequenced in a study of T cells after yellow fever vaccination. TCRdb re-analysed the 5' RACE reads in MiXCR, keeping a single row per CDR3 protein. Of 500,000 to 650,000 distinct CDR3 sequences in the sample, roughly an eighth were seen once. The input for sequencing was PBMCs, taken on the day of the yellow fever booster vaccination. The receptors originated from a man younger than 45 who received the YFV17D yellow fever vaccine.

The chain couples TRBV20-1 to TRBJ2-7, with 8 positions matching TRBD1. The CDR3 runs to 14 residues. Germline V gene lookup returns CDR1 DFQATT and CDR2 SNEGSKA (reference sequence). With V trimmed by 7 bases and J by 1 base, 9 bases remained unmatched. DNA of the CDR3: TGCAGTGGAGGTACAGGGGGTCCATCCTACGAGCAGTACTTC. This translates into CSGGTGGPSYEQYF.

This clonotype appeared a few times. The chain recombines TRBV10-2 with TRBJ2-3, with 7 positions matching TRBD2. V dropped 6 bases and J dropped 1; count of bases not matched to a gene: 13. CDR3 length equals 17 residues. Germline V lookup: CDR1 WSHSY, CDR2 SAAADI. In DNA, the CDR3 is TGCGCCAGCAGGATAGGGTTGGCTAGCGGCCGCACAGATACGCAGTATTTT. This gives the protein CASRIGLASGRTDTQYF.

This clonotype was seen a handful of times. The DNA for the CDR3 is TGTGCCAGCAGCTTCTTAGGACTAGCGGGAGGTGAGCAGTTCTTC. Its translation: CASSFLGLAGGEQFF. The V gene is TRBV7-2, the J gene TRBJ2-1, with 14 bases aligning to TRBD2. The CDR3 is 15 residues long. J was trimmed by 9 bases and V by 3 bases; bases with no gene match: 4. Looked up from germline, CDR1 is SGHTA and CDR2 is FQGNSA.

The chain carries TRBV9 and TRBJ1-1; D unresolved. The CDR3 length is 15 residues. Germline CDR1 and CDR2: SGDLS and YYNGEE. The V end was cut by 1 base, the J end by 2 bases, with 12 bases between. CDR3 in amino acids: CASSVSQDPNTEAFF. For the CDR3, the DNA is TGTGCCAGCAGCGTATCTCAGGACCCAAACACTGAAGCTTTCTTT.

The CDR3 reads CASSGAGTSVPDTQYF. The DNA of the CDR3 is TGTGCCAGCAGCGGGGCCGGGACTAGCGTCCCAGATACGCAGTATTTT. The V gene is TRBV5-4, the J gene TRBJ2-3, with 10 bases aligning to TRBD2. Germline V gene lookup returns CDR1 SGHNT and CDR2 YYREEE (reference sequence). Trimming at V came to 4 bases and at J to 4 bases, leaving 9 bases not matched to a gene. The CDR3 is made up of 16 amino acids.

The chain recombines TRBV6-5 with TRBJ1-5, with unresolved D. CDR3 size: 15 residues. V was cut by 2 bases and J by 2 bases, with 10 bases left in between. Per the germline V gene, CDR1 is MNHEY and CDR2 is SVGAGI. CDR3 coding DNA: TGTGCCAGCAGTTACCGGATTGGGGGCAATCAGCCCCAGCATTTT. Residues: CASSYRIGGNQPQHF.

This clonotype was seen ten or more times. The chain carries TRBV24-1 and TRBJ2-1; D perhaps matches TRBD1 (6 bases). Germline assignment: CDR1 KGHDR and CDR2 SFDVKD. The V end was cut by 4 bases, the J end by 8 bases, with 11 bases between. The CDR3 runs to 13 residues. The CDR3: CATSDLQGDEQFF. The CDR3 DNA sequence: TGTGCCACCAGTGACCTACAGGGTGATGAGCAGTTCTTC.

This clonotype was picked up a small number of times. The genes are TRBV5-8 and TRBJ2-5; TRBD2 agrees at 8 bases. The CDR3 runs 16 residues. Germline-derived CDR1 and CDR2 are SGHTS and YDEGEE. J gave up 2 bases and V 5 bases, and 11 bases lay outside the gene matches. CDR3 loop: CASRPGRVAVQETQYF. In DNA, the CDR3 is TGTGCCAGCAGACCCGGGAGGGTGGCGGTTCAAGAGACCCAGTACTTC.

The rearrangement links TRBV7-2 to TRBJ2-7, with D unresolved. With 5 bases removed from V and 0 bases from J, the gap between germline ends came to 14 bases. The CDR3 contains 15 residues. Germline CDR1 is SGHTA and CDR2 is FQGNSA. The CDR3 DNA is TGTGCCAGCAGCCAAGGACCAATAATCTCCTACGAGCAGTACTTC. Translation gives CASSQGPIISYEQYF. The variable domain in full, completed from reference TRBV7-2 and TRBJ2-7, reads GAGVSQSPSNKVTEKGKDVELRCDPISGHTALYWYRQSLGQGLEFLIYFQGNSAPDKSGLPSDRFSAERTGGSVSTLTIQRTQQEDSAVYLCASSQGPIISYEQYFGPGTRLTVT.

This clonotype was picked up a small number of times. The chain combines TRBV5-1 with TRBJ1-5; 8 bases line up with TRBD1. The CDR3 loop spans 15 amino acids. Germline values: CDR1 SGHRS, CDR2 YFSETQ. Unmatched junction bases numbered 4, after V lost 3 bases and J lost 2 bases. DNA for the CDR3: TGCGCCAGCAGCTGGACAGGGCTTGGCAATCAGCCCCAGCATTTT. Translation gives CASSWTGLGNQPQHF.

The chain combines TRBV7-2 with TRBJ2-5; tentative D call: TRBD1 (6 bases). Per germline, CDR1 SGHTA and CDR2 FQGNSA. V gave up 4 bases and J gave up 2 bases, with 14 bases separating them. This CDR3 comprises 15 residues. The CDR3 region is CASSSWTATQETQYF. The CDR3 bases are TGTGCCAGCAGCTCTTGGACAGCTACGCAAGAGACCCAGTACTTC.

This clonotype showed up just a few times. V gene TRBV27 combines with J gene TRBJ1-5; D possibly corresponds to TRBD1 (6 bases). CDR3 length: 15 residues. Germline lookup yields CDR1 MNHEY and CDR2 SMNVEV (reference sequence). V was cut by 7 bases and J by 0 bases, with 13 bases left in between. The CDR3 nucleotides are TGTGCCAGCAAGCCGGGGACATATAGCAATCAGCCCCAGCATTTT. It is translated as CASKPGTYSNQPQHF.

The V gene is TRBV11-2, the J gene TRBJ2-7; D is possibly TRBD1 (6 bases). The CDR3 runs 14 residues. Germline V lookup: CDR1 SGHAT, CDR2 FQNNGV. The V end was cut by 6 bases, the J end by 4 bases, with 16 bases between. CDR3 region: CASRSRAGVYEQYF. Here the CDR3 DNA reads TGTGCCAGCAGGAGTCGGGCAGGGGTATACGAGCAGTACTTC.

The chain uses TRBV5-4 and TRBJ2-1; 15 positions match TRBD2. The germline V gene encodes CDR1 SGHNT and CDR2 YYREEE (reference sequence). The J segment lost 9 bases and the V segment lost 4 bases, leaving 8 bases of the junction unmatched. The CDR3 runs 16 residues. CDR3 DNA: TGTGCCAGCAGCCCTCGGACTAGCGGGAGGGCCCCTGAGCAGTTCTTC. Protein: CASSPRTSGRAPEQFF.

The rearrangement links TRBV6-1 to TRBJ2-7; 14 bases align to TRBD2. Germline V gives CDR1 MNHNS, CDR2 SASEGT. With V trimmed by 6 bases and J by 1 base, 2 bases remained unmatched. The CDR3 runs 15 residues. CDR3 DNA: TGTGCCAGCAGGGGACTAGCGGGAGCATCCTACGAGCAGTACTTC. It translates to CASRGLAGASYEQYF.

In the case of this clonotype: The junction departs from the called germline gene at one end, perhaps through a read error. The rearrangement uses TRBV7-8 and TRBJ2-3; 7 bases are a match to TRBD2. CDR1 is SGHVS and CDR2 is FQNEAQ in the germline V gene. This CDR3 has 15 residues. This chain's CDR3 is CASSLADTSTDTQYF. The CDR3 DNA sequence: TGTGCCAGCAGCCTAGCGGATACTAGCACAGATACGCAGTATTTT.

This clonotype was seen a handful of times. The CDR3 coding sequence is TGTGCCAGCAGCCAGGGACAGGGCTTCTCCTACGAGCAGTACTTC. Amino acids: CASSQGQGFSYEQYF. The rearrangement joins TRBV4-2 to TRBJ2-7, with 9 bases fitting TRBD1. The V and J ends lost 3 bases and 0 bases, in that order; junction bases with no gene match: 3. The CDR3 extends over 15 amino acids. Per germline, CDR1 LGHNA and CDR2 YNFKEQ.

There are a few counts of this clonotype. The gene calls are TRBV29-1 and TRBJ2-3, with 7 bases matching TRBD2. From germline, CDR1 is SQVTM and CDR2 ANQGSEA. The junction had 11 bases not matched to a gene; V was cut back by 5 bases and J by 0 bases. The CDR3 extends over 16 amino acids. The CDR3, as DNA: TGCAGCGTTAGGCTAGCGGAGGGTTATAGCACAGATACGCAGTATTTT. It codes for CSVRLAEGYSTDTQYF.

This clonotype turned up a few times. The chain employs TRBV9 and TRBJ1-2; D is undetermined. The germline V gene has CDR1 SGDLS and CDR2 YYNGEE. The CDR3 runs to 15 residues. Trimming pared 0 bases from V and 0 bases from J, leaving 9 bases between. This CDR3 is CASSVAGSSNYGYTF. CDR3 nucleotides: TGTGCCAGCAGCGTAGCCGGGAGCTCTAACTATGGCTACACCTTC. Filled out from reference TRBV9 and TRBJ1-2, the complete variable domain reads DSGVTQTPKHLITATGQRVTLRCSPRSGDLSVYWYQQSLDQGLQFLIQYYNGEERAKGNILERFSAQQFPDLHSELNLSSLELGDSALYFCASSVAGSSNYGYTFGSGTRLTVV.

In this sample, this clonotype turned up a few times. The V and J genes are TRBV5-1 and TRBJ2-7; 13 bases line up with TRBD2. Trimming took 4 bases from V and 6 from J; bases not matched to a gene: 7. Germline lookup yields CDR1 SGHRS and CDR2 YFSETQ. The CDR3 loop spans 15 amino acids. The CDR3 region has the DNA TGCGCCAGCAGCAAACCGGGACTAGCGGGGATCGAGCAGTACTTC. This codes for CASSKPGLAGIEQYF.